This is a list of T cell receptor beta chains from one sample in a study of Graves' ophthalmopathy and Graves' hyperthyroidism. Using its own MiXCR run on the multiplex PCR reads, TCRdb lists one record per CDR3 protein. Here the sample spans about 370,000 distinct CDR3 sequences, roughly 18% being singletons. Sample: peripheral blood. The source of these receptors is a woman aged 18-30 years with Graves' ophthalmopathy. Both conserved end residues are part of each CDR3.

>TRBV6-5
CASSYSVRATEAFF
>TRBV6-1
CASTLTVGGNTGELFF
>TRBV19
CASGNRVDTEAFF
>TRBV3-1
CASSLDRVGTEAFF
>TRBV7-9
CASSSLGTRETQYF
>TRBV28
CATLGAYSNRPQHF
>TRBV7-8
CASSSGGVQETQYF
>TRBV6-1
CASSPPGGKETQYF
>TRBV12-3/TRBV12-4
CASSLDAVQETQYF
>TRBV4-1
CASSRGQGGDYEQYF
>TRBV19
CASSIESWRGPSGYTF
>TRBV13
CASSLLTRNTEAFF
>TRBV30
CACPRKMNTEAFF
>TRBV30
CAWSGDRVYEQYF